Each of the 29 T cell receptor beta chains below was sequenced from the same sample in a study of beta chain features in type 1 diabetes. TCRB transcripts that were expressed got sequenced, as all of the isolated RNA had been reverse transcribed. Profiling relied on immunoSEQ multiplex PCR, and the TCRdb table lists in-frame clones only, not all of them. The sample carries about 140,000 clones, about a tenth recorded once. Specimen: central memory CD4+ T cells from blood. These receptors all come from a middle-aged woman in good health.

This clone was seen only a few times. CDR3 sequence reads: CASQTWVDGQPQHF. The DNA of the CDR3 is TGTGCCAGCCAGACATGGGTGGATGGTCAGCCCCAGCATTTT. This chain joins TRBV19 and TRBJ1-5; D not resolved. This CDR3 region has 14 residues. Germline lookup yields CDR1 LNHDA and CDR2 SQIVND (reference sequence). V was clipped by 9 bases and J by 6 bases, with 18 bases between them. The full variable domain, with the rest looked up from reference TRBV19 and TRBJ1-5, is DGGITQSPKYLFRKEGQNVTLSCEQNLNHDAMYWYRQDPGQGLRLIYYSQIVNDFQKGDIAEGYSVSREKKESFPLTVTSAQKNPTAFYLCASQTWVDGQPQHFGDGTRLSIL.

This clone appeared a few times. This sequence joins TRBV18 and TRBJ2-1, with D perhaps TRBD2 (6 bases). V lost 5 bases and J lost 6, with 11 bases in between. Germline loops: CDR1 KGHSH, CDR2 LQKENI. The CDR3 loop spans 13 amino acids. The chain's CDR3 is CASSGTGGNEQFF. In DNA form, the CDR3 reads TGTGCCAGCTCAGGGACTGGCGGCAATGAGCAGTTCTTC.

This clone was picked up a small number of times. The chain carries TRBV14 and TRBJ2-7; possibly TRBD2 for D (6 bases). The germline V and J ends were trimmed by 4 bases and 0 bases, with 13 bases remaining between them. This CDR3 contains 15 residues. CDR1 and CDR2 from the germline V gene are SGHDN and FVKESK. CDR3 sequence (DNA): TGTGCCAGCAGCCCCGGACTACTCAGCTCCTACGAGCAGTACTTC. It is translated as CASSPGLLSSYEQYF.

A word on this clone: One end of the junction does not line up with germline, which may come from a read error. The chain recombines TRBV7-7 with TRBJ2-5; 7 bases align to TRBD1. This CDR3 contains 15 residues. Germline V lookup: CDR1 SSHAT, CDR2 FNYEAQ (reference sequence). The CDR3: CASSLGDRPKETQYF. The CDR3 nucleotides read TGTGCTAGCAGCTTGGGGGACAGACCTAAAGAGACCCAGTACTTC.

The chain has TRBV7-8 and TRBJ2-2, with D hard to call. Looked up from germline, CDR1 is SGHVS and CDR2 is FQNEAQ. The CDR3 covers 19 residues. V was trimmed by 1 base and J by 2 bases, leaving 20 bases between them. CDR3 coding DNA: TGTGCCAGCAGCTTAGGGCAGGCCTCTCACGTCTCTAACACCGGGGAGCTGTTTTTT. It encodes CASSLGQASHVSNTGELFF.

CDR3 region: CASSLGGVTGQLEQYF. DNA for the CDR3: TGCGCCAGCAGCTTGGGGGGTGTGACAGGGCAACTCGAGCAGTACTTC. The rearrangement links TRBV5-1 to TRBJ2-7; 7 nucleotides match TRBD1. CDR3 length equals 16 residues. Germline V gene sequence: CDR1 SGHRS, CDR2 YFSETQ. Trimming removed 0 bases from V and 6 bases from J; junction bases left unmatched: 12.

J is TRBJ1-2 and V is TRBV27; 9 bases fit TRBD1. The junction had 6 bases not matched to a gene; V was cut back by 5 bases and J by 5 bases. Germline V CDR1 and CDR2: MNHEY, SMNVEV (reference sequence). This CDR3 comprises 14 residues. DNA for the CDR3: TGTGCCAGCAGTCCCCGGACAGGGGAGTATGGCTACACCTTC. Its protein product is CASSPRTGEYGYTF.

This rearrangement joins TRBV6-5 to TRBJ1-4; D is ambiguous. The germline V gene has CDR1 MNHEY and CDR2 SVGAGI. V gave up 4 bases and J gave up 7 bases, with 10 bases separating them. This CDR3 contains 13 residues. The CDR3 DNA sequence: TGTGCCAGCAGTTCCACTGTATCTGAAAAACTGTTTTTT. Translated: CASSSTVSEKLFF.

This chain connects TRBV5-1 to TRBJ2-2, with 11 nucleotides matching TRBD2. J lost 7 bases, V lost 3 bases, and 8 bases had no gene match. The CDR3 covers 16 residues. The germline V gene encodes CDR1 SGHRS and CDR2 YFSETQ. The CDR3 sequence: CASSSLAGARIGELFF. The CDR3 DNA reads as TGCGCCAGCAGCTCACTAGCGGGGGCCCGTATCGGGGAGCTGTTTTTT.

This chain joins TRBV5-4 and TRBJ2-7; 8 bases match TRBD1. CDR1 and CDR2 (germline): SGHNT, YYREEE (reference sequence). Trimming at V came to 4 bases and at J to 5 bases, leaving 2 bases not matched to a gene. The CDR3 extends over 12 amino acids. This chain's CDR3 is CASSPGQDEQYF. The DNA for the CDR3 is TGTGCCAGCAGCCCGGGACAGGACGAGCAGTACTTC.

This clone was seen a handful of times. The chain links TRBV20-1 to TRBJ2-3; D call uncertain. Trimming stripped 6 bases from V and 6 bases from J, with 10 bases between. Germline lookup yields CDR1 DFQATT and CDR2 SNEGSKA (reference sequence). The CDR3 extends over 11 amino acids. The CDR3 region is CSAIEWDTQYF. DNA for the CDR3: TGCAGTGCCATAGAGTGGGATACGCAGTATTTT.

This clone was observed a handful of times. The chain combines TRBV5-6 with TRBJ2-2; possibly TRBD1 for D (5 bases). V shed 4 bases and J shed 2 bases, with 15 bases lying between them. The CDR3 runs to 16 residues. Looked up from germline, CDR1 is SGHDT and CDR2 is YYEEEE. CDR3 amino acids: CASSIRVLLNTGELFF. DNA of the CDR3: TGTGCCAGCAGCATCAGGGTATTACTAAACACCGGGGAGCTGTTTTTT. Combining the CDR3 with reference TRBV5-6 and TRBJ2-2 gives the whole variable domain DAGVTQSPTHLIKTRGQQVTLRCSPKSGHDTVSWYQQALGQGPQFIFQYYEEEERQRGNFPDRFSGHQFPNYSSELNVNALLLGDSALYLCASSIRVLLNTGELFFGEGSRLTVL.

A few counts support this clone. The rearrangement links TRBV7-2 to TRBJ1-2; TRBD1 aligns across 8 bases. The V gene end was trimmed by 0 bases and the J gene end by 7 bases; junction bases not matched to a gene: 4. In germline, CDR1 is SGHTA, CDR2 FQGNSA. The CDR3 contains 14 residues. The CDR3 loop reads CASSLAGQVPGYTF. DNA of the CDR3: TGTGCCAGCAGCTTAGCGGGACAGGTGCCTGGCTACACCTTC.

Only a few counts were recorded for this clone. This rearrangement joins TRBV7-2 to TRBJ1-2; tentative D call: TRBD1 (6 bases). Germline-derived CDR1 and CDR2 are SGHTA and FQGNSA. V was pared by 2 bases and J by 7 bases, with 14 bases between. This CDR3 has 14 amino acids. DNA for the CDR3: TGTGCCAGCAGCTTAACCCCAGGGGATGCTGGCTACACCTTC. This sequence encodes CASSLTPGDAGYTF.

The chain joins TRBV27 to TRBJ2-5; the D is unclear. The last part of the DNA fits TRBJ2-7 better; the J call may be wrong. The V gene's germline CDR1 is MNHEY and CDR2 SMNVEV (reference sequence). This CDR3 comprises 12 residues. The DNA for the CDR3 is TGTGCCAGCAGTTTTGAGAGGTACGAGCAGTACTTC. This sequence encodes CASSFERYEQYF.

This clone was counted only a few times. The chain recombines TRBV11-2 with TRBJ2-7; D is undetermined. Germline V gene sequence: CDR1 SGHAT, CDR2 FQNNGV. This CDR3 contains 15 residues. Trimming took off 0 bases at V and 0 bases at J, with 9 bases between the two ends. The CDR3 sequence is CASSLDLHSSYEQYF. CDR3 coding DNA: TGTGCCAGCAGCTTAGATCTCCATAGCTCCTACGAGCAGTACTTC. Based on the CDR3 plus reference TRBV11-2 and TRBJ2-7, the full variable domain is EAGVAQSPRYKIIEKRQSVAFWCNPISGHATLYWYQQILGQGPKLLIQFQNNGVVDDSQLPKDRFSAERLKGVDSTLKIQPAKLEDSAVYLCASSLDLHSSYEQYFGPGTRLTVT.

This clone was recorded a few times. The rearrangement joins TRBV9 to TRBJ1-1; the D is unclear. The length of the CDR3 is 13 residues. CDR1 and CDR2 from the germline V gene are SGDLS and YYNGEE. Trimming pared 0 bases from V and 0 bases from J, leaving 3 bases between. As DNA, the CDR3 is TGTGCCAGCAGCGTAGCTATGAACACTGAAGCTTTCTTT. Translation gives CASSVAMNTEAFF.

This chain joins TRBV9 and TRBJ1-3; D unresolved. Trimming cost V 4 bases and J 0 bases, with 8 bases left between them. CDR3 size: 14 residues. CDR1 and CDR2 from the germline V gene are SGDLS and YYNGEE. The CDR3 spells CASSPGSSGNTIYF. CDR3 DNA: TGTGCCAGCAGCCCCGGGAGCTCTGGAAACACCATATATTTT.

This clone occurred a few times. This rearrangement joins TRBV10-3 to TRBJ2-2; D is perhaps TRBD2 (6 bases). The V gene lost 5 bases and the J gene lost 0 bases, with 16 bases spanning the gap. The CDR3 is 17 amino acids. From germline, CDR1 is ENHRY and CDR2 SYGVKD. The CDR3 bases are TGTGCCATCAGTACTTCTGGGGGGAACGCGAACACCGGGGAGCTGTTTTTT. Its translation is CAISTSGGNANTGELFF.

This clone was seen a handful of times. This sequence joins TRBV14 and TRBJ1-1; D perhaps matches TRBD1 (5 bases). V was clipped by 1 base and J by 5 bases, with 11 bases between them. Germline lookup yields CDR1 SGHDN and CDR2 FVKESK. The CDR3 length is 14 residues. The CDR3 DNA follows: TGTGCCAGCAGCCAAGTCTCAGGGCGAACTGAAGCTTTCTTT. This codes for CASSQVSGRTEAFF.

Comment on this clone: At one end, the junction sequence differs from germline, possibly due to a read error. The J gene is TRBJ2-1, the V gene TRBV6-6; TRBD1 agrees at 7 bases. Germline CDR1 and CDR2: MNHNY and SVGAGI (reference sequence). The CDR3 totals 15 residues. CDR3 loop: CATSYAGGPYNEQFF. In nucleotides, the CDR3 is TGTGCCACCAGTTACGCAGGGGGACCCTACAATGAGCAGTTCTTC.

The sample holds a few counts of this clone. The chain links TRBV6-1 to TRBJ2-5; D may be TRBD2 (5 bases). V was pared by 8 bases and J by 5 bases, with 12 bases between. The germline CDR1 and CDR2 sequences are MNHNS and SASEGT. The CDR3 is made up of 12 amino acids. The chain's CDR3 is CASVDSAETQYF. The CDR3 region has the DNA TGTGCCAGCGTTGATAGCGCGGAGACCCAGTACTTC.

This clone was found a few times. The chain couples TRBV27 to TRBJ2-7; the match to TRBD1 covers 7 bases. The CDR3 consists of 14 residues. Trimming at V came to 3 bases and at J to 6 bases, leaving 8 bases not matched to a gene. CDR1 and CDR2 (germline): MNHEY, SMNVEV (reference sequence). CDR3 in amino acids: CASSFEGGAGEQYF. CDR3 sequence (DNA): TGTGCCAGCAGTTTTGAAGGGGGCGCGGGCGAGCAGTACTTC.

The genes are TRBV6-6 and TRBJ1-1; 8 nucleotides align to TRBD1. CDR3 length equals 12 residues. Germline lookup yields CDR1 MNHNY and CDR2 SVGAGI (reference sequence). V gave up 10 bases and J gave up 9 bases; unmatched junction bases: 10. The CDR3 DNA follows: TGTGCCACCGACGAAAGGACAGGGAAAGCTTTCTTT. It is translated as CATDERTGKAFF.

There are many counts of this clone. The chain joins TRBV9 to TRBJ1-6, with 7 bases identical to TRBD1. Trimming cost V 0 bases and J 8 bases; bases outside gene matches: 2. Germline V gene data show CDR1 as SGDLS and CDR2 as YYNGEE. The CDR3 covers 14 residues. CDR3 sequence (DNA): TGTGCCAGCAGCGTAGGACAGGGAGATTCACCCCTCCACTTT. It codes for CASSVGQGDSPLHF. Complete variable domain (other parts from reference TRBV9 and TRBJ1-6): DSGVTQTPKHLITATGQRVTLRCSPRSGDLSVYWYQQSLDQGLQFLIQYYNGEERAKGNILERFSAQQFPDLHSELNLSSLELGDSALYFCASSVGQGDSPLHFGNGTRLTVT.

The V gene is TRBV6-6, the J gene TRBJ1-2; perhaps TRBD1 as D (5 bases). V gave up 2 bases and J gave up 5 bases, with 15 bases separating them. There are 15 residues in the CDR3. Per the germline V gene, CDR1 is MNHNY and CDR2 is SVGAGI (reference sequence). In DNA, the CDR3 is TGTGCCAGCAGTTACGACGCAGACAGTGGGTATGGCTACACCTTC. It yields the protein CASSYDADSGYGYTF.

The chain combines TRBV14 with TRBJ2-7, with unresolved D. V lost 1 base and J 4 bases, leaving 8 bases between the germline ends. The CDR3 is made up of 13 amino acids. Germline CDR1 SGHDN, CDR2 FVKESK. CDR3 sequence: CASSQVQVYEQYF. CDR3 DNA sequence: TGTGCCAGCAGCCAAGTACAAGTTTACGAGCAGTACTTC.

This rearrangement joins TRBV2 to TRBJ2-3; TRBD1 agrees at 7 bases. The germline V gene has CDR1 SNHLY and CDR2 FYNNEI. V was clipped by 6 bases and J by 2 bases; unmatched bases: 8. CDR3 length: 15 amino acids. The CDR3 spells CASSPEGANTDTQYF. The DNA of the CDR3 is TGTGCCAGCAGCCCTGAGGGGGCCAACACAGATACGCAGTATTTT.

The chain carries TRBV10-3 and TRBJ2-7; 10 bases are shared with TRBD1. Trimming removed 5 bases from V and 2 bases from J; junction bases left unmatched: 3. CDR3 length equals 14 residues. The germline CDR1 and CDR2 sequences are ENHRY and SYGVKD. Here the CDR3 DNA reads TGTGCCATCAGTTCGGGACAGGGGCCCTACGAGCAGTACTTC. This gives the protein CAISSGQGPYEQYF.